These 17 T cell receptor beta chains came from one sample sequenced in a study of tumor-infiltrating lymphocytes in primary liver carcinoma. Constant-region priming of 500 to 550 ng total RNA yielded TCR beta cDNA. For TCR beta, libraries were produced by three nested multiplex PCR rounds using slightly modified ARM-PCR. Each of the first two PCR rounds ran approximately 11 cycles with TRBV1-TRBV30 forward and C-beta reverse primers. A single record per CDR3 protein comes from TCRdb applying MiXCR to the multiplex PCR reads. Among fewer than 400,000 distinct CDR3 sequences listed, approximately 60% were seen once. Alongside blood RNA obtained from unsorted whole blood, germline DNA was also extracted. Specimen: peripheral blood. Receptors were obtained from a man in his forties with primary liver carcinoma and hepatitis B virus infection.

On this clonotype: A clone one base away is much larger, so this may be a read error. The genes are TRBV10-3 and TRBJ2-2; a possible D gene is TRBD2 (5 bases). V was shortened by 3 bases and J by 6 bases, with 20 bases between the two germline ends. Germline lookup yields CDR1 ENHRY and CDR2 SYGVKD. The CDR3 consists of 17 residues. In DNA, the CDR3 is TGTGCCATCAGTGATGTCATAGCGAGGGAGTGGTCCGGGGAGCTGTTTTTT. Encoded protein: CAISDVIAREWSGELFF.

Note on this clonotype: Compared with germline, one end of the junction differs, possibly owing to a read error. Written as DNA, the CDR3 is TGCGCCAGCAGCCCCGAGATTTTAGGGGGGAACACTGAAGTTTTCTTT. The encoded protein is CASSPEILGGNTEVFF. This chain connects TRBV5-1 to TRBJ1-1; perhaps TRBD1 as D (6 bases). Looked up from germline, CDR1 is SGHRS and CDR2 is YFSETQ. The CDR3 consists of 16 residues.

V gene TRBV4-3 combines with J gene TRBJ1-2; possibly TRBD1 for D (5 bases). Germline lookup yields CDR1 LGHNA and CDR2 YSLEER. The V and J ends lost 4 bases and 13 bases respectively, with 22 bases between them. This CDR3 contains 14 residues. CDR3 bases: TGCGCCAGCAGCCGGGGGATCACTAACTATGGCAGCACCTTC. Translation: CASSRGITNYGSTF.

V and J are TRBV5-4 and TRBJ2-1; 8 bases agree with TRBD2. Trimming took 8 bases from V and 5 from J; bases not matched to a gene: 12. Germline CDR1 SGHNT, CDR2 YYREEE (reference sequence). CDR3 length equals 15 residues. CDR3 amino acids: CARREGLVPHNEQFF. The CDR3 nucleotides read TGTGCCAGGAGGGAGGGACTAGTTCCCCACAATGAGCAGTTCTTC.

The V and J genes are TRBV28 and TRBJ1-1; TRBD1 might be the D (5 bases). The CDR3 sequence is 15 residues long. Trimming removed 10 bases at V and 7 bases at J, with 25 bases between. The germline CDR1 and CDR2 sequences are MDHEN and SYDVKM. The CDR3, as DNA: TGTGCCAACAGAGTATCCGGGTGGGGACTTGGTGAAGCTTTCTTT. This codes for CANRVSGWGLGEAFF.

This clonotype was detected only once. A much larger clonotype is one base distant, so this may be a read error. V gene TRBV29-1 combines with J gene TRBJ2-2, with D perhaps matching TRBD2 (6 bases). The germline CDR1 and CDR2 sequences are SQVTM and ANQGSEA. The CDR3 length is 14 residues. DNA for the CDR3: TGCAGCGTTCAGGGTCTCGCGAACACCGGGGGGCTGTTTTTT. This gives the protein CSVQGLANTGGLFF.

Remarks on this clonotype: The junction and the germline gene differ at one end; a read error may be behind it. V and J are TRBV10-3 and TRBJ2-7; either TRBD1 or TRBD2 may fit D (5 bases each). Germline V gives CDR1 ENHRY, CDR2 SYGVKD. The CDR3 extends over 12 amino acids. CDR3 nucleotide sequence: TGTGTCAGCCGGGACGGAATCTACGAGCAATACTTC. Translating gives CVSRDGIYEQYF.

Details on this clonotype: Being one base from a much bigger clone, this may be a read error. This CDR3 reads CASSRPNEHFF. As DNA, the CDR3 is TGTGCCAGCAGCCGCCCCAATGAGCACTTCTTC. This chain connects TRBV4-2 to TRBJ2-1; D unresolved. The CDR3 is 11 amino acids. The germline V gene has CDR1 LGHNA and CDR2 YNFKEQ.

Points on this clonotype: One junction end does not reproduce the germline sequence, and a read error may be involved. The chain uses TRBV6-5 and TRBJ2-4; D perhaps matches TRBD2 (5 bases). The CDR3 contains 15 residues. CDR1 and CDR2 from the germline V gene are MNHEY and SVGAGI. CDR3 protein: CASSTERGHKNIRYF. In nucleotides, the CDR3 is TGTGCCAGCAGCACCGAGAGAGGGCACAAAAACATTCGGTACTTC.

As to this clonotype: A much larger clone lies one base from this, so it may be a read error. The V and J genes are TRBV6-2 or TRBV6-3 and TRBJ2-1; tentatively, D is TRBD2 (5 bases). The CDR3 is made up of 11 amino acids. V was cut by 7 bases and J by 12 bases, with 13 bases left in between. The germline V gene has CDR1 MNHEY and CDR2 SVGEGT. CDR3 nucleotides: TGTGCCAGCACCAATGGAGGAGGGCAGTTCTTC. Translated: CASTNGGGQFF.

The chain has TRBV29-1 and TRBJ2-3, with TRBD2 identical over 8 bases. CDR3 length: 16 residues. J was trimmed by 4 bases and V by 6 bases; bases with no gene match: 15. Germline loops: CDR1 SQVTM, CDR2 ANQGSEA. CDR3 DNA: TGCAGCGTCCGGGGACTAGTGGGGGGGAGGGCAGATACGCAGTATTTT. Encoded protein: CSVRGLVGGRADTQYF.

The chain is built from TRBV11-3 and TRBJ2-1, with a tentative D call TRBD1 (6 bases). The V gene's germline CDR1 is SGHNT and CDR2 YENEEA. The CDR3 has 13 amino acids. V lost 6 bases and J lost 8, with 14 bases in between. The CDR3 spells CASSGRGGHEQFF. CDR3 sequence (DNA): TGTGCCAGCAGTGGCAGGGGTGGGCATGAGCAGTTCTTC.

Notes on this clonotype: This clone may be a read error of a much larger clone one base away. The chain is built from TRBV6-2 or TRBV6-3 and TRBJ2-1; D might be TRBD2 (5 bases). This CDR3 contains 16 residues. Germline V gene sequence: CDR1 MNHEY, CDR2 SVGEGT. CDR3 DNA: TGTGCCAGCAGTTACTCGGCTAGCCTCTCCTACAATGAGCGGTTCTTC. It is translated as CASSYSASLSYNERFF.

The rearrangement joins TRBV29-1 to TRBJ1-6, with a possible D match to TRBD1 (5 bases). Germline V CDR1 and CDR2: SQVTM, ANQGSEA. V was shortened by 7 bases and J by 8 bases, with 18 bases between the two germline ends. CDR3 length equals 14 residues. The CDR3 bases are TGCAGCGCCTCGACGGGGGGGGTTGATTCACCCCTCCACTTT. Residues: CSASTGGVDSPLHF.

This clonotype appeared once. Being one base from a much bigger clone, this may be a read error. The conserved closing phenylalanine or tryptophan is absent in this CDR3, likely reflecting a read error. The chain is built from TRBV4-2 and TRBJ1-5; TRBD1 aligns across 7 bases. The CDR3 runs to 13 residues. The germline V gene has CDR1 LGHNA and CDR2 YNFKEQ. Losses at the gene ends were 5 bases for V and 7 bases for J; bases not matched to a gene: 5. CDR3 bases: TGTGCCAGCAGCGATCGACAGGGCCAGCCCCAGCATTCT. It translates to CASSDRQGQPQHS.

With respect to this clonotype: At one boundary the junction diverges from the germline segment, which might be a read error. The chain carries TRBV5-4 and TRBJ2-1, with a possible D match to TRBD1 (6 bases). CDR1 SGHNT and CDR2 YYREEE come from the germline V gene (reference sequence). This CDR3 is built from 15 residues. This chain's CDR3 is CTSSFLDRQSNEQFF. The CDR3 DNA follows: TGTACCAGCAGCTTCTTGGACAGACAATCAAATGAGCAGTTCTTC. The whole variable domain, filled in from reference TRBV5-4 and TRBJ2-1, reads ETGVTQSPTHLIKTRGQQVTLRCSSQSGHNTVSWYQQALGQGPQFIFQYYREEENGRGNFPPRFSGLQFPNYSSELNVNALELDDSALYLCTSSFLDRQSNEQFFGPGTRLTVL.

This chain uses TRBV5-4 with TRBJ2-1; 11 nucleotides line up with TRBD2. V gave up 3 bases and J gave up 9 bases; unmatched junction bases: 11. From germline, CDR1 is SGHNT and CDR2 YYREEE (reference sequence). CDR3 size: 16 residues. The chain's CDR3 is CASSSRASGRTGEQFF. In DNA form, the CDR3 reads TGTGCCAGCAGCTCCCGGGCTAGCGGGAGGACCGGTGAGCAGTTCTTC.